This T cell receptor (beta chain) was observed in a study of T cell repertoires in cytomegalovirus infection. Study-level background: Public TCR beta signatures marked donors with CMV infection and the matching HLA.

This clonotype has a count of ten or more. Its antigen is currently unknown. TCRdb reprocessed the reads via MiXCR and lists one record per CDR3 protein. Among about 300,000 distinct CDR3 sequences listed, about 9.2% were seen once. V gave up 6 bases and J gave up 7 bases, with 18 bases separating them. Per germline, CDR1 SGHTA and CDR2 FQGNSA. The CDR3 extends over 15 amino acids. Study-wide points: The study identified carriers of CMV plus the relevant HLA from cumulative public TCR beta family frequency. It was HLA-C-restricted CMV-specific TCR beta clonotypes that dominated the response ex vivo.

The receptor's source is a human donor in good health (CMV status not recorded). Some clones in this sample may be carry-over from other donors' samples. The V call is TRBV7-2, the J call TRBJ2-2, with TRBD1 as a possible D gene (6 bases). Sequences were obtained from PBMCs. The CDR3 bases are TGTGCCAGCAGACTTCACACAGGGTATTTCGGGGAGCTGTTTTTT. Residues: CASRLHTGYFGELFF.